The 26 T cell receptor beta chains in this list originate from one sample, sequenced in a study of blood T cell repertoires in COVID-19. Measured with immunoSEQ multiplex PCR; TCRdb has only the in-frame clones, and not every one. The table shows approximately 260,000 clones, with under 90% occurring only once. Sequenced material: PBMCs or T cells enriched from blood (not recorded which). These TCRs come from a man aged 25 to 40 with acute COVID-19.

J is TRBJ1-2 and V is TRBV7-2; 8 nucleotides align to TRBD1. The CDR3 consists of 15 residues. With V trimmed by 5 bases and J by 0 bases, 5 bases remained unmatched. Germline lookup yields CDR1 SGHTA and CDR2 FQGNSA. The CDR3 nucleotides are TGTGCCAGCAGCCGCCGGACAGGGCCTAACTATGGCTACACCTTC. This gives the protein CASSRRTGPNYGYTF.

CDR3 region: CASNIDRGGEKLFF. In nucleotides, the CDR3 is TGTGCCAGCAACATAGACAGGGGAGGAGAAAAACTGTTTTTT. The rearrangement links TRBV6-5 to TRBJ1-4, with 8 bases fitting TRBD1. This CDR3 contains 14 residues. Looked up from germline, CDR1 is MNHEY and CDR2 is SVGAGI. J was trimmed by 8 bases and V by 7 bases; bases with no gene match: 9.

V usage is TRBV5-1 and J usage is TRBJ2-7; TRBD1 aligns across 8 bases. CDR3 length equals 15 residues. Germline CDR1 reads SGHRS; CDR2 reads YFSETQ. In DNA form, the CDR3 reads TGTGCCAGCAGCTTGAATCAGGGGGCTGCCTACGAGCAGTACGTC. It codes for CASSLNQGAAYEQYV.

The CDR3 sequence is CASSQRQGANTGELFF. DNA for the CDR3: TGTGCCAGCTCACAAAGACAGGGAGCGAACACCGGGGAGCTGTTTTTT. The V and J genes are TRBV18 and TRBJ2-2; TRBD1 aligns across 7 bases. Per the germline V gene, CDR1 is KGHSH and CDR2 is LQKENI. The V gene end was trimmed by 4 bases and the J gene end by 0 bases; junction bases not matched to a gene: 5. The CDR3 contains 16 residues.

V gene TRBV5-1 combines with J gene TRBJ2-1; 7 bases are shared with TRBD2. Germline V gene lookup returns CDR1 SGHRS and CDR2 YFSETQ. After removal of 5 bases from V and 8 bases from J, the junction contained 13 bases not matched to a gene. The CDR3 is 15 amino acids. The CDR3 loop reads CASRETGGRVDEQFF. The CDR3 nucleotides read TGCGCCAGCAGAGAAACGGGAGGACGGGTCGATGAGCAGTTCTTC.

The rearrangement uses TRBV6-1 and TRBJ1-2; TRBD1 might be the D (6 bases). Germline V gene sequence: CDR1 MNHNS, CDR2 SASEGT. V was shortened by 2 bases and J by 7 bases, with 8 bases between the two germline ends. This CDR3 region has 12 residues. Written as DNA, the CDR3 is TGTGCCAGCAGTGAATTACAGGGTGGCTACACCTTC. Protein product: CASSELQGGYTF.

The chain links TRBV5-4 to TRBJ1-2; TRBD1 might be the D (5 bases). The CDR3 is made up of 14 amino acids. CDR1 SGHNT and CDR2 YYREEE come from the germline V gene (reference sequence). V shed 5 bases and J shed 7 bases, with 18 bases lying between them. The CDR3 region is CASRHSGAEAGYTF. The CDR3 region has the DNA TGTGCCAGCAGACACAGTGGGGCCGAGGCTGGCTACACCTTC.

This clone was recorded at least ten times. The V gene is TRBV5-1, the J gene TRBJ1-2; 9 bases line up with TRBD1. V lost 5 bases, J lost 8 bases, and 16 bases stayed unmatched. Germline CDR1 is SGHRS and CDR2 is YFSETQ. There are 16 residues in the CDR3. The CDR3 sequence: CASSLLPGQGTSGYTF. CDR3 DNA sequence: TGCGCCAGCAGTTTACTCCCCGGACAGGGGACTTCAGGCTACACCTTC.

The chain employs TRBV9 and TRBJ2-2; tentatively, D is TRBD2 (8 bases). The germline V and J ends were trimmed by 5 bases and 0 bases, with 20 bases remaining between them. The CDR3 length is 18 residues. The germline V gene encodes CDR1 SGDLS and CDR2 YYNGEE. The CDR3 loop reads CASSRTSSRGSNTGELFF. CDR3 bases: TGTGCCAGCAGTCGGACTAGCAGCAGGGGGTCGAACACCGGGGAGCTGTTTTTT.

The V call is TRBV27, the J call TRBJ2-3, with 7 bases that match TRBD2. Germline CDR1 and CDR2: MNHEY and SMNVEV (reference sequence). V trimming: 6 bases; J trimming: 0 bases; junction bases outside the gene matches: 3. There are 14 residues in the CDR3. The CDR3, as DNA: TGTGCCAGCAGGGAAGCGGGGAGCACAGATACGCAGTATTTT. The encoded protein is CASREAGSTDTQYF.

In regard to this clone: This CDR3 is also generated by other DNA sequences in the sample. CDR3 in amino acids: CASSRDNYGYTF. Written as DNA, the CDR3 is TGTGCCAGCTCCAGGGATAACTATGGCTACACCTTC. The rearrangement uses TRBV6-5 and TRBJ1-2, with D maybe TRBD1 (5 bases). V was shortened by 8 bases and J by 1 base, with 8 bases between the two germline ends. The CDR3 totals 12 residues. The germline gives CDR1 MNHEY, CDR2 SVGAGI.

The rearrangement uses TRBV2 and TRBJ1-1; possible D gene TRBD1, 6 bases. In germline, CDR1 is SNHLY, CDR2 FYNNEI. Trimming took 6 bases from V and 5 from J, leaving 16 bases between them. This CDR3 region has 14 residues. CDR3: CASRVDRVGTEAFF. CDR3 coding DNA: TGTGCCAGCAGGGTGGACAGAGTCGGGACTGAAGCTTTCTTT.

The chain combines TRBV5-8 with TRBJ2-1, with 7 bases that match TRBD2. The junction had 5 bases not matched to a gene; V was cut back by 9 bases and J by 2 bases. Germline loops: CDR1 SGHTS, CDR2 YDEGEE. The CDR3 consists of 13 residues. The CDR3 here is CAISSGAYNEQFF. The DNA for the CDR3 is TGTGCCATCTCGAGCGGGGCCTACAATGAGCAGTTCTTC. Full variable domain (outside the CDR3, taken from reference TRBV5-8 and TRBJ2-1): EAGVTQSPTHLIKTRGQQATLRCSPISGHTSVYWYQQALGLGLQFLLWYDEGEERNRGNFPPRFSGRQFPNYSSELNVNALELEDSALYLCAISSGAYNEQFFGPGTRLTVL.

V gene TRBV4-1 combines with J gene TRBJ2-6; 10 nucleotides align to TRBD1. The CDR3 consists of 16 residues. V shed 7 bases, J shed 2 bases, and the junction held 5 bases outside the gene matches. Germline CDR1 and CDR2: MGHRA and YSYEKL. The CDR3 loop reads CASTPDRGPGANVLTF. The CDR3 DNA reads TGCGCCAGCACCCCCGACAGGGGGCCTGGGGCCAACGTCCTGACTTTC.

The chain joins TRBV5-4 to TRBJ1-6; 9 nucleotides line up with TRBD1. CDR3 size: 17 residues. Trimming took 4 bases from V and 7 from J; bases not matched to a gene: 12. Germline lookup yields CDR1 SGHNT and CDR2 YYREEE (reference sequence). CDR3 in amino acids: CASSSKRGQGGNSPLHF. CDR3 sequence (DNA): TGTGCCAGCAGCAGTAAGAGGGGACAGGGCGGGAATTCACCCCTCCACTTT. The full variable domain, its missing parts supplied by reference TRBV5-4 and TRBJ1-6, is ETGVTQSPTHLIKTRGQQVTLRCSSQSGHNTVSWYQQALGQGPQFIFQYYREEENGRGNFPPRFSGLQFPNYSSELNVNALELDDSALYLCASSSKRGQGGNSPLHFGNGTRLTVT.

This sequence joins TRBV6-1 and TRBJ2-5; tentative D call: TRBD1 (6 bases). The germline V gene has CDR1 MNHNS and CDR2 SASEGT. The CDR3 spans 14 residues. Trimming removed 2 bases from V and 2 bases from J, with 9 bases in between. For the CDR3, the DNA is TGTGCCAGCAGTGAAACAGGGTCTCAAGAGACCCAGTACTTC. Protein: CASSETGSQETQYF.

This rearrangement joins TRBV7-2 to TRBJ1-2; D is perhaps TRBD1 (6 bases). CDR1 SGHTA and CDR2 FQGNSA come from the germline V gene. The V end was cut by 2 bases, the J end by 7 bases, with 11 bases between. This CDR3 is 13 amino acids long. CDR3 coding DNA: TGTGCCAGCAGCTTAAACAGGGTCGGTGGCTACACCTTC. This translates into CASSLNRVGGYTF.

This clone has only one observation. The genes are TRBV6-5 and TRBJ1-6; 9 bases match TRBD1. The J segment lost 9 bases and the V segment lost 4 bases, leaving 7 bases of the junction unmatched. The CDR3 sequence is 15 residues long. Germline V CDR1 and CDR2: MNHEY, SVGAGI. In nucleotides, the CDR3 is TGTGCCAGCAGTTCGCCTGACAGGGGGGGTTCACCCCTCCACTTT. Protein product: CASSSPDRGGSPLHF.

V and J are TRBV5-1 and TRBJ2-7; 11 nucleotides match TRBD1. Germline CDR1 reads SGHRS; CDR2 reads YFSETQ. The CDR3 has 16 amino acids. The CDR3 DNA reads as TGTGCCAGCAGCGCCTCTGGGGACAGGGGGACCTACGAGCAGTACGTC. Amino acids: CASSASGDRGTYEQYV.

This clone was seen only a few times. The chain couples TRBV28 to TRBJ1-5, with no clear D. Germline CDR1 and CDR2: MDHEN and SYDVKM. Between the trimmed V and J ends, which lost 5 bases and 8 bases, there was a span of 16 bases. The CDR3 has 14 amino acids. DNA for the CDR3: TGTGCCAGCAGTCCCCATGAAGCCGTAAAGCCCCAGCATTTT. This sequence encodes CASSPHEAVKPQHF.

This clone was seen more than once but under ten times. The V gene is TRBV6-5, the J gene TRBJ1-3, with a weak D call TRBD1 (5 bases). Germline V lookup: CDR1 MNHEY, CDR2 SVGAGI. Trimming removed 5 bases at V and 3 bases at J, with 14 bases between. CDR3 length: 15 amino acids. Written as DNA, the CDR3 is TGTGCCAGCAGTCAGGGAGGGACGGGTGGAAACACCATATATTTT. Its protein is CASSQGGTGGNTIYF.

The chain has TRBV11-2 and TRBJ1-4, with D possibly matching TRBD1 (6 bases). Germline CDR1 reads SGHAT; CDR2 reads FQNNGV. With 5 bases removed from V and 8 bases from J, the gap between germline ends came to 15 bases. The CDR3 has 14 residues. The CDR3: CASSSWGQGEKLFF. Written as DNA, the CDR3 is TGTGCCAGCAGCAGCTGGGGGCAAGGAGAAAAACTGTTTTTT.

The V gene is TRBV19, the J gene TRBJ1-1, with 9 nucleotides matching TRBD1. The CDR3 totals 13 residues. CDR1 and CDR2 from the germline V gene are LNHDA and SQIVND (reference sequence). Trimming took 8 bases from V and 7 from J; bases not matched to a gene: 8. CDR3 coding DNA: TGTGCCAGTTCCGGGACAGGGAGGGGTGAAGCTTTCTTT. It encodes CASSGTGRGEAFF.

V is TRBV9 and J is TRBJ2-6; 8 nucleotides align to TRBD1. Germline V gene lookup returns CDR1 SGDLS and CDR2 YYNGEE. Trimming cost V 2 bases and J 0 bases; bases outside gene matches: 7. The CDR3 is made up of 18 amino acids. CDR3 coding DNA: TGTGCCAGCAGCGTCCTCCAGGGGGCGTTCTCTGGGGCCAACGTCCTGACTTTC. Residues: CASSVLQGAFSGANVLTF.

The chain combines TRBV19 with TRBJ1-6; 8 bases agree with TRBD1. Trimming removed 5 bases from V and 8 bases from J; junction bases left unmatched: 2. The CDR3 covers 13 residues. CDR1 is LNHDA and CDR2 is SQIVND in the germline V gene (reference sequence). The CDR3 here is CASSSQGDSPLHF. The CDR3 DNA reads TGTGCCAGTAGTTCACAGGGGGATTCACCCCTCCACTTT.

V is TRBV10-3 and J is TRBJ1-1; 9 bases align to TRBD1. The CDR3 contains 14 residues. Germline V gives CDR1 ENHRY, CDR2 SYGVKD. V was pared by 6 bases and J by 5 bases, with 7 bases of the junction left unmatched. CDR3 nucleotide sequence: TGTGCCATCAGGTCGGGACAGGGTCCAACTGAAGCTTTCTTT. Its protein product is CAIRSGQGPTEAFF.